A selection of T cell receptor beta chains follows, all from one sample in a study of molecular identifiers for immune sequencing clone quantification. TCRdb recomputed calls from the PCR reads with MiXCR, one row per CDR3 protein. The sample contains more than 250,000 distinct CDR3 sequences, 20% to 25% of which appear only once. Sample: naive CD8+ T cells from blood, with Jurkat cell RNA spiked in. The source of these receptors is a human donor in good health. Some libraries in this study had Jurkat cell RNA spiked in. CDR3s include the opening cysteine and the closing phenylalanine or tryptophan. The D gene is left open where the match is weak. Expanded clones are given a class, and other clones once, few, many or no size at all.

V	D	J	size	DNA	CDR3
TRBV29-1	NA	TRBJ2-7	many	TGCAGCGCCCTAACAGGGTACGCCTACGAGCAGTACTTC	CSALTGYAYEQYF
TRBV29-1	NA	TRBJ2-3	many	TGCAGCGGCAGCACAGATACGCAGTATTTT	CSGSTDTQYF
TRBV29-1	NA	TRBJ2-2	many	TGCAGCGTCGACCCAGGGGCCACCGGGGAGCTGTTTTTT	CSVDPGATGELFF
TRBV30	TRBD1	TRBJ2-5	many	TGTGCCTGGAGGATAACAGGGGTTTTGCAAGAGACCCAGTACTTC	CAWRITGVLQETQYF
TRBV7-2	TRBD2	TRBJ2-3	many	TGTGCCAGCAGCTTAGGGTTCACAGCGGGGGTCTCAGATACGCAGTATTTT	CASSLGFTAGVSDTQYF
TRBV12-3/TRBV12-4	NA	TRBJ2-3	NA	TGTGCCAGCAGCGGGAGTGGAGGTGGCACAGATACGCAGTATTTT	CASSGSGGGTDTQYF
TRBV19	NA	TRBJ1-5	few	TGTGCCAGTAGCATCTTTCTGGGCACAGATACGCAGCATTTT	CASSIFLGTDTQHF
TRBV6-1	NA	TRBJ1-1	many	TGTGCCAGCAGTGAAATTAACTTGACCTTAGGGACTGAAGCTTTCTTT	CASSEINLTLGTEAFF
TRBV10-3	TRBD2	TRBJ2-7	NA	TGTGCCGTCAGTGGCGGGGGGTTCTCCTACGAGCAGTACTTC	CAVSGGGFSYEQYF
TRBV14	NA	TRBJ2-5	many	TGTGCCAGCAGCCAAGATCGGACAGTGGAGACCCAGTACTTC	CASSQDRTVETQYF
TRBV5-6	TRBD1	TRBJ1-1	many	TGTGCCAGCAGTCGGGACAGGGGGTGGAACATGAACACTGAAGCTTTCTTT	CASSRDRGWNMNTEAFF
TRBV19	TRBD1	TRBJ2-7	many	TGTGCCAGTAGTCCCGGGACAGCCTCCTACGAGCAGTACTTC	CASSPGTASYEQYF
TRBV27	TRBD2	TRBJ2-5	few	TGTGCCAGCAGCCTTATCGGGGGGATTCAAGAGACCCAGTACTTC	CASSLIGGIQETQYF
TRBV9	TRBD2	TRBJ2-5	NA	TGTGCCAGCAGCGGTTTGGGAGGGCTGACTGAGACCCAGTACTTC	CASSGLGGLTETQYF
TRBV2	NA	TRBJ1-5	NA	TGTGCCAGCAGTGAAGAGGGCCCCAACAATCAGCCCCAGCATTTT	CASSEEGPNNQPQHF
TRBV7-2	TRBD2	TRBJ2-3	many	TGTGCCAGCAGCTTAGTGGGCGGGAGGGCCCCAGATACGCAGTATTTT	CASSLVGGRAPDTQYF
TRBV7-9	TRBD1	TRBJ2-5	many	TGTGCCAGCAGCTCCGGGACAGGGGAAGAGACCCAGTACTTC	CASSSGTGEETQYF
TRBV27	TRBD2	TRBJ2-6	NA	TGTGCCAGCAGTTTACTCGGGGGGGGCGGTGGGGCCAACGTCCTGACTTTC	CASSLLGGGGGANVLTF
TRBV4-3	NA	TRBJ2-7	many	TGCGCCAGCAGCCAGGCATGGTATGCCTCCTACGAGCAGTACTTC	CASSQAWYASYEQYF
TRBV5-1	TRBD2	TRBJ2-3	many	TGCGCCAGCAGCCTAATTAGCGGGGGGAGCACAGATACGCAGTATTTT	CASSLISGGSTDTQYF
TRBV4-1	NA	TRBJ1-5	many	TGCGCCAGCAGCCAAGATTATCGGGATCAGCCCCAGCATTTT	CASSQDYRDQPQHF
TRBV6-2/TRBV6-3	TRBD2	TRBJ2-1	many	TGTGCCAGCACATTAGCGGGAGGGGGGGATGAGCAGTTCTTC	CASTLAGGGDEQFF
TRBV12-3/TRBV12-4	NA	TRBJ2-5	few	TGTGCCAGCAGTTTTATGGCGGGAGAGACCCAGTACTTC	CASSFMAGETQYF
TRBV7-9	NA	TRBJ1-1	many	TGTGCCAGCAGCGAATCGAACACTGAAGCTTTCTTT	CASSESNTEAFF
TRBV5-1	NA	TRBJ2-5	many	TGCGCCAGCAGCTTGAACGGGGGCTGGGAGACCCAGTACTTC	CASSLNGGWETQYF
TRBV19	NA	TRBJ1-5	many	TGTGCCAGTAGTAGTGCAGGTCGGGGCAATCAGCCCCAGCATTTT	CASSSAGRGNQPQHF
TRBV20-1	TRBD2	TRBJ2-1	few	TGCAGTGCTAGACCACTAGCGGAGACCCCCAGGTCCTACAATGAGCAGTTCTTC	CSARPLAETPRSYNEQFF
TRBV4-3	TRBD1	TRBJ2-2	NA	TGCGCCAGCAGCCAAGGACAGGGGACCGGGGAGCTGTTTTTT	CASSQGQGTGELFF
TRBV7-2	NA	TRBJ2-7	many	TGTGCCAGCAGCTTAGCGCTGGCGACCTACGAGCAGTACTTC	CASSLALATYEQYF
TRBV3-1	NA	TRBJ1-1	many	TGTGCCAGCAGCCAAGAGGGGGGCAAAGCTTTCTTT	CASSQEGGKAFF
TRBV4-3	TRBD1	TRBJ1-2	NA	TGCGCCAGCAGCCAACTATCATCGCCGGACAGGGGGTTCCGGAACTATGGCTACACCTTC	CASSQLSSPDRGFRNYGYTF
TRBV12-3/TRBV12-4	TRBD1	TRBJ2-1	many	TGTGCCAGCAGTTTCTTGAGACAGGGGGCGTACAATGAGCAGTTCTTC	CASSFLRQGAYNEQFF
TRBV25-1	TRBD2	TRBJ2-1	few	TGTGCCAGCAGCCAATCCGGGGGGGCCTACAATGAGCAGTTCTTC	CASSQSGGAYNEQFF
TRBV20-1	NA	TRBJ1-5	NA	TGCAGTGCTAGGGACAGAAGGATCAATCAGCCCCAGCATTTT	CSARDRRINQPQHF
TRBV7-2	TRBD1	TRBJ2-7	many	TGTGCCAGCAGCTTAGAGGGACAGAGTCACGAGCAGTACTTC	CASSLEGQSHEQYF
TRBV7-2	TRBD1	TRBJ1-1	many	TGTGCCAGCAGCTTATGGGACAGGAACACTGAAGCTTTCTTT	CASSLWDRNTEAFF
TRBV20-1	TRBD2	TRBJ2-3	many	TGCAGTGCTAGCTGGATCCCGGGACTAGCGGGAACAGATACGCAGTATTTT	CSASWIPGLAGTDTQYF
TRBV7-9	NA	TRBJ1-2	many	TGTGCCAGCAGCTTAGCCCAGGGTTACCTCCTACGCAATGGCTACACCTTC	CASSLAQGYLLRNGYTF
TRBV5-4	NA	TRBJ2-5	many	TGTGCCAGCAGCCCCGAAGGAGAGACCCAGTACTTC	CASSPEGETQYF
TRBV29-1	NA	TRBJ2-7	many	TGCAGCGTGGGGGTAGGCTACGAGCAGTACTTC	CSVGVGYEQYF
TRBV7-9	TRBD2	TRBJ2-3	NA	TGTGCCAGCGGCCGCACCTTAGCGGGGGAGGGAGATACGCAGTATTTT	CASGRTLAGEGDTQYF
TRBV4-1	NA	TRBJ2-1	NA	TGCGCCAGCAGCCAAGAAAGATCTGGGACACACAATGAGCAGTTCTTC	CASSQERSGTHNEQFF
TRBV6-2/TRBV6-3	TRBD2	TRBJ2-1	NA	TGTGCCAGCAAGGTCGGGACTAGCGTCTACAATGAGCAGTTCTTC	CASKVGTSVYNEQFF
TRBV3-1	NA	TRBJ2-7	few	TGTGCCAGCAGCCCTCATAGTGACTCCTACGAGCAGTACTTC	CASSPHSDSYEQYF
TRBV30	NA	TRBJ2-7	many	TGTGCCTGGAGTCCAGCGGGTGAGCAGTACTTC	CAWSPAGEQYF
TRBV12-3/TRBV12-4	NA	TRBJ2-2	few	TGTGCCAGCAGTTTCTTCAGGGGAAAAGGGGAGCTGTTTTTT	CASSFFRGKGELFF
TRBV12-3/TRBV12-4	NA	TRBJ2-5	many	TGTGCCAGCAGTCCCGGGAACCAAGAGACCCAGTACTTC	CASSPGNQETQYF
TRBV11-2	TRBD2	TRBJ2-1	NA	TGTGCCAGCACCGTCTCCGAGCGGGAGGTGTCCTACAATGAGCAGTTCTTC	CASTVSEREVSYNEQFF
TRBV7-9	NA	TRBJ2-3	many	TGTGCCAGCAGCTTTGCTAGATCGGATACGCAGTATTTT	CASSFARSDTQYF
TRBV6-6	NA	TRBJ1-1	many	TGTGCCAGCACTGAAGGGGCCTTGAACACTGAAGCTTTCTTT	CASTEGALNTEAFF
TRBV20-1	NA	TRBJ2-7	many	TGCAGTGCTAGAGATAGTAGCGAGAGCTCCTACGAGCAGTACTTC	CSARDSSESSYEQYF
TRBV5-1	NA	TRBJ2-7	NA	TGCGCCAGTAGCAATCTTGGCGGAGGGCAGGACGAGCAGTACTTC	CASSNLGGGQDEQYF